The entry that follows covers one TCR beta chain sequence. The antigen remains unidentified. V dropped 6 bases and J dropped 4 bases, with 18 bases sitting between them. Germline values: CDR1 MNHEY, CDR2 SVGAGI. CDR3 size: 15 residues. The data stem from a study of shared clonotypes between healthy human individuals. Study-level points and caveats: Non-shared clonotypes showed lower generation probabilities than clonotypes common to all four donors.

Profiling relied on immunoSEQ multiplex PCR, and the TCRdb table lists in-frame clones only, not all of them. The sample holds approximately 250,000 clones, approximately 70% seen once. The J gene is TRBJ2-5, the V gene TRBV6-5; possible D gene TRBD2, 5 bases. The sequence derives from a man aged 25-40 years in good health. The sequenced material came from memory CD4+ T cells sorted from blood. Subset: CD45RA-negative fraction. CDR3 residues: CASSPRLHSGETQYF. The CDR3 coding sequence is TGTGCCAGCAGCCCCCGTCTGCACAGCGGAGAGACCCAGTACTTC.